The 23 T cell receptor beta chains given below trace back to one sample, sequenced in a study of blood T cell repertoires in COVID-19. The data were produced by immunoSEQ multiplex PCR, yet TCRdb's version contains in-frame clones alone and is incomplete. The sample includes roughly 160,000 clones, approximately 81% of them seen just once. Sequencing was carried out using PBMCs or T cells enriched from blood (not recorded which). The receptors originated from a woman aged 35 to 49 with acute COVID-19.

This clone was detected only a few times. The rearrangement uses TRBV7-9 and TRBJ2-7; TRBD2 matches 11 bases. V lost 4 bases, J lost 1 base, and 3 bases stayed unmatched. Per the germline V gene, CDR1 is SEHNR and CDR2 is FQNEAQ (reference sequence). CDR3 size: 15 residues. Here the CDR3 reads CASSSRTSGSYEQYF. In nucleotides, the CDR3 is TGTGCCAGCAGCTCGCGGACTAGCGGGTCCTACGAGCAGTACTTC.

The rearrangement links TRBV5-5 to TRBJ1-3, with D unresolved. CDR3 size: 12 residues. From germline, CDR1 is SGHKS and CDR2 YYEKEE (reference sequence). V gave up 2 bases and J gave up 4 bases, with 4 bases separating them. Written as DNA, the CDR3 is TGTGCCAGCAGCTTAGAGGGAAACACCATATATTTT. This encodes CASSLEGNTIYF.

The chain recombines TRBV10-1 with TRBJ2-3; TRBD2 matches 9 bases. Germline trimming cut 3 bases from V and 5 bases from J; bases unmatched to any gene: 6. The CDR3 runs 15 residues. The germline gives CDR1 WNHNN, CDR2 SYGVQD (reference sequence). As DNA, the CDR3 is TGCGCCAGCAGTGATCGGCGGGAGGGGAGAGATACGCAGTATTTT. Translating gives CASSDRREGRDTQYF.

This chain's CDR3 is CASSLVTSYNEQFF. The CDR3 DNA reads as TGCGCCAGCAGCTTGGTTACTTCCTACAATGAGCAGTTCTTC. V and J are TRBV5-1 and TRBJ2-1; no definite D call. From germline, CDR1 is SGHRS and CDR2 YFSETQ. The length of the CDR3 is 14 residues. The V end was cut by 0 bases, the J end by 1 base, with 5 bases between.

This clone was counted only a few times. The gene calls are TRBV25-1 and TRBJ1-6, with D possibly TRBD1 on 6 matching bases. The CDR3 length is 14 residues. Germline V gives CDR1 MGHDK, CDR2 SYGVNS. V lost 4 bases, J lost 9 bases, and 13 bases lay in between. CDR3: CASSGGQGTSPLHF. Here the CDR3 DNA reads TGTGCCAGCAGTGGGGGGCAGGGGACTTCACCCCTCCACTTT.

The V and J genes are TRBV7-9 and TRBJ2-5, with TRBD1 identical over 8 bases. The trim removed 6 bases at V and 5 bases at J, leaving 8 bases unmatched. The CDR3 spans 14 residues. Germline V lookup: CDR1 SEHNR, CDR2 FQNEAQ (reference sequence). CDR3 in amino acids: CASSSSRGRETQYF. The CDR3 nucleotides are TGTGCCAGCAGTTCTTCCAGGGGGCGGGAGACCCAGTACTTC. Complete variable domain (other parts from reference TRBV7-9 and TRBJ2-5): DTGVSQNPRHKITKRGQNVTFRCDPISEHNRLYWYRQTLGQGPEFLTYFQNEAQLEKSRLLSDRFSAERPKGSFSTLEIQRTEQGDSAMYLCASSSSRGRETQYFGPGTRLLVL.

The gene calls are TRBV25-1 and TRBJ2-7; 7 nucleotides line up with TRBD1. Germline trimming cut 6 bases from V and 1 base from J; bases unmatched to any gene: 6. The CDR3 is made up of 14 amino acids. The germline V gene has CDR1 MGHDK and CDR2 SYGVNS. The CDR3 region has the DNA TGTGCCAGCAGAGAACAGGGGACATCCTACGAGCAGTACTTC. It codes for CASREQGTSYEQYF.

The CDR3 region is CASSQEGQGGTEAFF. The CDR3 DNA is TGTGCCAGCAGCCAGGAGGGGCAGGGAGGCACTGAAGCTTTCTTT. The chain joins TRBV11-3 to TRBJ1-1, with a tentative D call TRBD1 (5 bases). V was clipped by 5 bases and J by 4 bases, with 17 bases between them. The CDR3 sequence is 15 residues long. Germline values: CDR1 SGHNT, CDR2 YENEEA.

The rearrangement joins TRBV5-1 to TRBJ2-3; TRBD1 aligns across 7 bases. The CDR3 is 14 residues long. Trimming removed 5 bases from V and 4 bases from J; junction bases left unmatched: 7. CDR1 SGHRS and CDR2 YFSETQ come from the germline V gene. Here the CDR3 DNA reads TGCGCCAGCAGGTACCGACAGGGCTCAGATACGCAGTATTTT. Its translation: CASRYRQGSDTQYF. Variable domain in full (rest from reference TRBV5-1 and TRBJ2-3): KAGVTQTPRYLIKTRGQQVTLSCSPISGHRSVSWYQQTPGQGLQFLFEYFSETQRNKGNFPGRFSGRQFSNSRSEMNVSTLELGDSALYLCASRYRQGSDTQYFGPGTRLTVL.

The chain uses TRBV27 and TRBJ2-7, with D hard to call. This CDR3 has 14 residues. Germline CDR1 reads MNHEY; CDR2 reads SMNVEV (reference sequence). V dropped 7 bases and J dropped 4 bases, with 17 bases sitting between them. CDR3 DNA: TGTGCCAGCACATCCCTGAGGAACCATTACGAGCAGTACTTC. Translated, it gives CASTSLRNHYEQYF.

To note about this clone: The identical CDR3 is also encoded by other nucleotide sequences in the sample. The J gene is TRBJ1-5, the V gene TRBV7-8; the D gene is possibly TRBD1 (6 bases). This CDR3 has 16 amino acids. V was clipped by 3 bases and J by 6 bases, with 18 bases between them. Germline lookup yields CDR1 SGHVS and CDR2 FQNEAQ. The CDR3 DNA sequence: TGTGCCAGCAGCTTGACCTGGGGGAGGGGGGGTCAGCCCCAGCATTTT. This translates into CASSLTWGRGGQPQHF.

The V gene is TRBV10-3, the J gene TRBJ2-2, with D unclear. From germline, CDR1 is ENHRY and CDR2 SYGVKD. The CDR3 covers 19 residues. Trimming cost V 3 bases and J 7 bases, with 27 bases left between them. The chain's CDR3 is CAISESRSILTLSVGELFF. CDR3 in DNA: TGTGCCATCAGTGAAAGTCGCTCAATCCTAACTTTGTCTGTCGGGGAGCTGTTTTTT.

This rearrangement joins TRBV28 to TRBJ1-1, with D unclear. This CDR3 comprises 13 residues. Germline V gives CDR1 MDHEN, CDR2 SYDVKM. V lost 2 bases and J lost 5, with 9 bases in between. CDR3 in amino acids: CASSLPEETEAFF. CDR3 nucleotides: TGTGCCAGCAGTTTACCCGAGGAGACTGAAGCTTTCTTT.

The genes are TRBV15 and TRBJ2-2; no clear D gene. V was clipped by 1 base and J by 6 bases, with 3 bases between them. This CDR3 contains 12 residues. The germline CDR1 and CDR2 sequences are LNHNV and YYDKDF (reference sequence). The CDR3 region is CATSRVSGELFF. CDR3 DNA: TGTGCCACCAGCAGAGTATCCGGGGAGCTGTTTTTT.

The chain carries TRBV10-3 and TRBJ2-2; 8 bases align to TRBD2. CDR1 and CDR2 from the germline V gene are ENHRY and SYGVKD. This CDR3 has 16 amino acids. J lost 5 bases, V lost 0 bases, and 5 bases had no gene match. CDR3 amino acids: CAISESQRGWTGELFF. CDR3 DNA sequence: TGTGCCATCAGTGAGTCACAGCGGGGGTGGACCGGGGAGCTGTTTTTT.

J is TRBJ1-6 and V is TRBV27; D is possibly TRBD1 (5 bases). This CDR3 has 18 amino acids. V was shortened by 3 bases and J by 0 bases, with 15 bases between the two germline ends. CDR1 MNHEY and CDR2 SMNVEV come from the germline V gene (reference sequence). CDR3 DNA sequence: TGTGCCAGCAGTTTGGAGGGACCGCTAAGCTCCTATAATTCACCCCTCCACTTT. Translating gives CASSLEGPLSSYNSPLHF.

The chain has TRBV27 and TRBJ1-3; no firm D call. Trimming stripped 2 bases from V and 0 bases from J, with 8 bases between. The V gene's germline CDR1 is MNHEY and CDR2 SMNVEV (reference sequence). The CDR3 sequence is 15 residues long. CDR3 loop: CASSLNGVSGNTIYF. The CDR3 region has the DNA TGTGCCAGCAGTTTAAACGGAGTCTCTGGAAACACCATATATTTT.

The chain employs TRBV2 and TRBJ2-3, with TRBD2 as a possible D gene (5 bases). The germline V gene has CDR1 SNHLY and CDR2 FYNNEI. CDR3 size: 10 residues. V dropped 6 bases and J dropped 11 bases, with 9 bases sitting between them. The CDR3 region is CASSGRGQYF. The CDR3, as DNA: TGTGCCAGCAGCGGCCGGGGGCAGTATTTT.

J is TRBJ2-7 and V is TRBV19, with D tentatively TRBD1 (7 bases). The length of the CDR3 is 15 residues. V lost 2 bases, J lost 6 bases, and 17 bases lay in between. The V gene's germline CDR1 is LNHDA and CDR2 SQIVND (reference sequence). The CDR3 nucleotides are TGTGCCAGTAGTATAAAAGGGAGACAGGGACTCGAGCAGTACTTC. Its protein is CASSIKGRQGLEQYF.

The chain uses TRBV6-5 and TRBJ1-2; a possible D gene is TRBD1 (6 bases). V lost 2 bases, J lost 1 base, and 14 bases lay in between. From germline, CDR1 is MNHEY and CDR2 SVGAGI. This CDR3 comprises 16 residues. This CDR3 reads CASSYRGGGFNYGYTF. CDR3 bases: TGTGCCAGCAGTTACAGAGGGGGGGGCTTTAACTATGGCTACACCTTC.

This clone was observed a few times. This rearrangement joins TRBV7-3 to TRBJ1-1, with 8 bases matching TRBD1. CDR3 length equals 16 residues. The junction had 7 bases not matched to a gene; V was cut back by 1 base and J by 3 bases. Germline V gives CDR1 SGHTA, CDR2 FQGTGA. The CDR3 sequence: CASSLISGGRYTEAFF. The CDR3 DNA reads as TGTGCCAGCAGCTTAATCTCAGGGGGCCGTTACACTGAAGCTTTCTTT.

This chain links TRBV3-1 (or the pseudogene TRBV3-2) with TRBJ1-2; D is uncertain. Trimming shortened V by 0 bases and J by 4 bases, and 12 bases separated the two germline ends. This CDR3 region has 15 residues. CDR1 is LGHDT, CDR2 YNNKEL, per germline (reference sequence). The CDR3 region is CASSQEIGSVYGYTF. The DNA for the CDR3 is TGTGCCAGCAGCCAAGAGATCGGGTCTGTCTATGGCTACACCTTC.

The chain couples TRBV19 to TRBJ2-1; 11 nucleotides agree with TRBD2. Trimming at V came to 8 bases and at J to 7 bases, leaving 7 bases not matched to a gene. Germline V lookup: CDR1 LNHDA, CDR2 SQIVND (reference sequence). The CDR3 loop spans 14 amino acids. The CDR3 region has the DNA TGTGCCAGTGGGGAGTCTAGCGGGAGGAATGAGCAGTTCTTC. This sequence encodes CASGESSGRNEQFF.